This TCR beta chain was retrieved from a study of cytomegalovirus exposure and HLA in healthy donors. Overall study: Findings of an earlier analysis included more than 90 million unique TCR beta sequences from roughly 200 million T cells. Unique TCRs from HLA-typed donors, 80 million to 100 million of them, were held in an early data release.

The table lists this clone with a few counts. Antigen specificity is unknown. Per the germline V gene, CDR1 is LNHNV and CDR2 is YYDKDF (reference sequence). CDR3 size: 13 residues. V lost 2 bases and J 2 bases, leaving 5 bases between the germline ends. These donors counted as nominally healthy when sampled, but unrecorded immune exposures were likely. Vbeta (60) and Jbeta (13) primers were used in the PCR. TCRdb's copy holds only in-frame clones and misses some; the assay was immunoSEQ multiplex PCR. The sample contains some 190,000 clones, approximately 78% of which appear only once. Notes on the study in general: The analysis excluded some indistinguishable V segments, including TRBV6-2 and TRBV6-3.

This receptor was identified in a woman in her twenties or thirties in good health and CMV-seropositive. The sample consisted of PBMCs. The rearrangement uses TRBV15 and TRBJ2-3; D is ambiguous. The CDR3 DNA reads TGTGCCACCAGCAGAACAAACACAGATACGCAGTATTTT. This codes for CATSRTNTDTQYF. Looking up the rest from reference TRBV15 and TRBJ2-3 gives the full variable domain: DAMVIQNPRYQVTQFGKPVTLSCSQTLNHNVMYWYQQKSSQAPKLLFHYYDKDFNNEADTPDNFQSRRPNTSFCFLDIRSPGLGDTAMYLCATSRTNTDTQYFGPGTRLTVL.